This entry lists 5 T cell receptor beta chains sequenced from one sample in a study of T-cell reconstitution after alpha-beta-depleted transplantation in children. Unique molecular identifiers were incorporated into the prepared TCRbeta library. TCRdb fed the PCR reads into MiXCR, producing one record per CDR3 protein. The table lists hundreds of thousands of distinct CDR3 sequences, 10% to 15% of them singletons, with 2.2% in the top ten. Sequenced here: PBMCs, mostly from graft donor cells, sampled 360 days after TCRalphabeta/CD19-depleted stem cell transplant. Source of these receptors: a male patient younger than 18 who had a stem cell transplant for acute myeloid leukemia, so the T cells may come from the graft donor.

V gene TRBV6-2 or TRBV6-3 combines with J gene TRBJ2-2, with D perhaps TRBD2 (5 bases). CDR1 and CDR2 from the germline V gene are MNHEY and SVGEGT. V lost 6 bases and J 5 bases, leaving 10 bases between the germline ends. This CDR3 is 13 amino acids long. CDR3 nucleotide sequence: TGTGCCAGCAGCCGGGGTCCTACCGGGGAGCTGTTTTTT. It translates to CASSRGPTGELFF.

The chain employs TRBV7-3 and TRBJ2-1, with 8 bases that match TRBD2. Germline-derived CDR1 and CDR2 are SGHTA and FQGTGA. The CDR3 contains 14 residues. V shed 3 bases, J shed 8 bases, and the junction held 6 bases outside the gene matches. The CDR3, as DNA: TGTGCCAGCAGCTTCGGGAGGGCCATCGATGAGCAGTTCTTC. Translation gives CASSFGRAIDEQFF.

This clonotype was detected only a few times. This chain uses TRBV29-1 with TRBJ2-5; D gene ambiguous. Germline V gives CDR1 SQVTM, CDR2 ANQGSEA. V shed 3 bases and J shed 5 bases, with 7 bases lying between them. The CDR3 has 11 residues. The CDR3 DNA is TGCAGCGTTGACGTGGGGGAGACCCAGTACTTC. Amino acids: CSVDVGETQYF.

In this sample, this clonotype turned up a few times. The rearrangement joins TRBV29-1 to TRBJ2-7, with D hard to call. The germline CDR1 and CDR2 sequences are SQVTM and ANQGSEA. There are 10 residues in the CDR3. V lost 1 base and J 6 bases, leaving 4 bases between the germline ends. The CDR3 nucleotides read TGCAGCGTTGAAGGGTCCGAGCAGTACTTC. Amino acid sequence: CSVEGSEQYF.

V usage is TRBV7-6 and J usage is TRBJ1-4; D unresolved. CDR1 and CDR2 (germline): SGHVS, FNYEAQ. The CDR3 spans 16 residues. V was cut by 2 bases and J by 2 bases, with 12 bases left in between. CDR3 nucleotides: TGTGCCAGCAGCTTAACGACCAGAAGGACTAATGAAAAACTGTTTTTT. It is translated as CASSLTTRRTNEKLFF.